This entry lists 2 T cell receptor beta chains sequenced from one sample in a study of OX40 agonist ivuxolimab in advanced cancers. Data came from immunoSEQ multiplex PCR; TCRdb stores just in-frame clones and leaves some out. In the table there are roughly 15,000 clones, about 90% of which are singletons. The sequencing used CD4+ or CD8+ T cells sorted from blood, collected in a trial of the OX40 agonist ivuxolimab. These receptors were obtained from an adult with an advanced solid tumor such as melanoma, head and neck, liver or kidney cancer.

The chain has TRBV19 and TRBJ2-5; D perhaps matches TRBD2 (6 bases). Germline CDR1 LNHDA, CDR2 SQIVND (reference sequence). V was cut by 6 bases and J by 0 bases, with 11 bases left in between. The CDR3 is 14 residues long. The chain's CDR3 is CASRVAGNQETQYF. CDR3 nucleotides: TGTGCCAGTAGGGTGGCGGGGAACCAAGAGACCCAGTACTTC.

The rearrangement links TRBV7-9 to TRBJ2-5, with D uncertain. Germline values: CDR1 SEHNR, CDR2 FQNEAQ (reference sequence). This CDR3 spans 13 amino acids. The V and J ends lost 1 base and 4 bases respectively, with 7 bases between them. CDR3 coding DNA: TGTGCCAGCAGCTTAGGATTTAGAGAGACCCAGTACTTC. Amino acids: CASSLGFRETQYF.